Detailed here is one TCR beta chain. Primers for the PCR totalled 60 Vbeta and 13 Jbeta. Data came from immunoSEQ multiplex PCR; TCRdb stores just in-frame clones and leaves some out. The sample shows some 200,000 clones, 70% of them seen only once. The data derive from a study of cytomegalovirus exposure and HLA in healthy donors. Germline V gene lookup returns CDR1 SGHNT and CDR2 YYREEE (reference sequence). Trimming removed 3 bases from V and 5 bases from J; junction bases left unmatched: 6. CDR3 size: 15 residues. V is TRBV5-4 and J is TRBJ2-5; 11 bases align to TRBD2. The receptor's source is a man aged 40-50 years in good health and CMV-seropositive. Input material: PBMCs. The CDR3 DNA is TGTGCCAGCAGCTCCCTAGCGGGGGGCCCCGAGACCCAGTACTTC. It is translated as CASSSLAGGPETQYF.